This TCR beta chain was sequenced during a study of identical twins. This clonotype was counted at least ten times. Its matching antigen is unknown. Broader study findings: Among monozygotic twins, out-of-frame TCR alpha sharing exceeded what models predicted.

One entry per CDR3 protein, called by TCRdb with MiXCR from the 5' RACE reads. This sample yields some 630,000 distinct CDR3 sequences, of which roughly 7.2% are seen a single time; 1.6% belongs to the top ten. The germline V gene has CDR1 SGHRS and CDR2 YFSETQ. The V end was cut by 0 bases, the J end by 3 bases, with 13 bases between. The CDR3 sequence is 16 residues long. The same data also contributed to another study, on yellow fever vaccine responses in identical twins.

The sample consisted of PBMCs. This TCR was sampled from a woman between 18 and 29 years old in good health. The chain combines TRBV5-1 with TRBJ2-1; D unresolved. The DNA for the CDR3 is TGCGCCAGCAGCTTGGTGGCGGCAGGCGGCTACAATGAGCAGTTCTTC. It is translated as CASSLVAAGGYNEQFF.